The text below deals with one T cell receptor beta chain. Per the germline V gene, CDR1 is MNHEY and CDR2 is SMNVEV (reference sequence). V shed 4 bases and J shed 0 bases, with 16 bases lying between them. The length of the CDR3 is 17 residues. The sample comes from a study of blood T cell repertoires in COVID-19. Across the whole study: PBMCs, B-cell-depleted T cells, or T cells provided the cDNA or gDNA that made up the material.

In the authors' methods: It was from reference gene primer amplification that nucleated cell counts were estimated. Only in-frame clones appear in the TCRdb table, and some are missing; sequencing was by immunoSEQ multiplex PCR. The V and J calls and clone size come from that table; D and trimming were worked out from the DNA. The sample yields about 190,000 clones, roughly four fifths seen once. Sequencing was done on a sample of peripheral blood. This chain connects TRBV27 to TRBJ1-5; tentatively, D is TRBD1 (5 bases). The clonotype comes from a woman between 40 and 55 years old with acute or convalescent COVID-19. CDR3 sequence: CASSSRTSPYSNQPQHF. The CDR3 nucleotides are TGTGCCAGCAGTTCCAGGACAAGCCCCTATAGCAATCAGCCCCAGCATTTT.